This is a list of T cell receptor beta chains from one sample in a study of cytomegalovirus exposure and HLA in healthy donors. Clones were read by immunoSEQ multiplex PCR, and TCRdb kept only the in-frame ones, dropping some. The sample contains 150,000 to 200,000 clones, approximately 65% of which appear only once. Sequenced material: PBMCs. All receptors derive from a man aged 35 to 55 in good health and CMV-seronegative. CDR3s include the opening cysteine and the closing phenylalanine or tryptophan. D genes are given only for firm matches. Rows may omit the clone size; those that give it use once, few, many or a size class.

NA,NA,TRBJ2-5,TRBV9,CANYYIDVQTQYF,TGTGCCAATTACTACATCGACGTGCAGACCCAGTACTTC
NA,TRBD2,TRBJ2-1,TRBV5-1,CASKVLAGGLRYEQFF,TGCGCCAGCAAGGTACTAGCGGGAGGGCTTCGGTATGAGCAGTTCTTC
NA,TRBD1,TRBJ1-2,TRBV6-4,CASSDSGTLTGFYGYTF,TGTGCCAGCAGTGACTCGGGGACACTGACAGGGTTCTATGGCTACACCTTC
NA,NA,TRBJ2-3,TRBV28,CASSPSQGWADTQYF,TGTGCCAGCAGTCCCTCACAGGGCTGGGCAGATACGCAGTATTTT
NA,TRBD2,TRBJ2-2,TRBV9,CASTRTSGSQNTGELFF,TGTGCCAGCACCCGGACTAGCGGGAGTCAGAACACCGGGGAGCTGTTTTTT
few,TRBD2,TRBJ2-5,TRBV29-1,CSVEGTSGGTQETQYF,TGCAGCGTTGAAGGGACTAGCGGGGGGACCCAAGAGACCCAGTACTTC
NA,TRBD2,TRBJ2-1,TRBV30,CAWIGRGLADSYNEQFF,TGTGCCTGGATCGGAAGGGGACTAGCGGATTCCTACAATGAGCAGTTCTTC
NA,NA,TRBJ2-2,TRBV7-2,CASSLEQSRAINTGELFF,TGTGCCAGCAGCTTAGAGCAGTCCAGGGCTATAAACACCGGGGAGCTGTTTTTT
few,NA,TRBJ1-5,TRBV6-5,CASSIKLSNQPQHF,TGTGCCAGCAGTATCAAATTGAGCAATCAGCCCCAGCATTTT
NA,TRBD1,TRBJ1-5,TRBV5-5,CASSLEPTGGYQPQHF,TGTGCCAGCAGCTTGGAACCGACAGGGGGCTATCAGCCCCAGCATTTT
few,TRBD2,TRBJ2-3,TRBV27,CASSLGGFGTSGTDTQYF,TGTGCCAGCAGTTTAGGGGGATTTGGGACTAGCGGCACAGATACGCAGTATTTT
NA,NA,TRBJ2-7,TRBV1,CTSSQDPLEQYF,TGCACCAGCAGCCAAGATCCCCTCGAGCAGTACTTC
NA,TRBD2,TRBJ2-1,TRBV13,CASSLATGGTYNEQFF,TGTGCCAGCAGCTTAGCGACGGGAGGAACCTACAATGAGCAGTTCTTC
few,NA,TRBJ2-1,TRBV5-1,CASSLEGYSYNEQFF,TGCGCCAGCAGCTTGGAGGGGTACTCCTACAATGAGCAGTTCTTC
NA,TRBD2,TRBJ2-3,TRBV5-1,CASSLWTSGRAGITDTQYF,TGCGCCAGCAGCCTATGGACTAGCGGGAGGGCCGGGATAACAGATACGCAGTATTTT
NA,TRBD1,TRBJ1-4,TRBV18,CASSPYRGQKMFF,TGTGCCAGCTCTCCCTATAGGGGACAGAAGATGTTTTTT
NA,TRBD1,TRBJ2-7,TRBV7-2,CASSPTDRGQYEQYF,TGTGCCAGCAGCCCAACGGACAGGGGGCAATACGAGCAGTACTTC
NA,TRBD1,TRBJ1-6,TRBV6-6,CASSYAPTGGNSPLHF,TGTGCCAGCAGTTACGCGCCGACAGGGGGAAATTCACCCCTCCACTTT
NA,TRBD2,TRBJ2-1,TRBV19,CASSIRGGRHEQFF,TGTGCCAGTAGTATCCGGGGGGGGCGGCATGAGCAGTTCTTC
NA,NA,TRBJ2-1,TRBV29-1,CSVESRGSINEQFF,TGCAGCGTTGAATCGCGGGGTAGCATCAATGAGCAGTTCTTC
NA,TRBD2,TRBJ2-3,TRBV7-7,CASSRSPHTGGGFTDTQYF,TGTGCCAGCAGCCGGTCCCCCCACACGGGCGGGGGGTTTACAGATACGCAGTATTTT
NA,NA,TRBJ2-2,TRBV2,CASSEVRAGELFF,TGTGCCAGCAGTGAAGTCAGGGCCGGGGAGCTGTTTTTT
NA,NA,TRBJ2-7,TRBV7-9,CSSSLGEYEQYF,TGTTCCAGCAGCTTAGGGGAGTACGAGCAGTACTTC
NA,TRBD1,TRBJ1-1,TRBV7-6,CASSLGQGFLGTEAFF,TGTGCCAGCAGCTTAGGACAGGGGTTCTTGGGCACTGAAGCTTTCTTT
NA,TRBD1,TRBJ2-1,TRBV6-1,CASSRDRGPNEQFF,TGTGCCAGCAGTCGGGACAGGGGCCCCAATGAGCAGTTCTTC
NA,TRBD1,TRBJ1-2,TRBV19,CASRTPGTANYGYTF,TGTGCCAGTAGAACCCCCGGGACAGCCAACTATGGCTACACCTTC
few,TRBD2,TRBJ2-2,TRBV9,CASSVAGGTNTGELFF,TGTGCCAGCAGCGTAGCGGGGGGGACGAACACCGGGGAGCTGTTTTTT
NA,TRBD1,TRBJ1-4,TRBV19,CASARDRATNEKLFF,TGTGCCAGTGCCCGGGACAGGGCAACTAATGAAAAACTGTTTTTT
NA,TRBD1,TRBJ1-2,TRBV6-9,CAAALRDRGDYDYTF,TGTGCCGCGGCTCTCCGGGACAGGGGGGACTATGACTACACCTTC
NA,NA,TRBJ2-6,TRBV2,CASTLISPRGSGANVLTF,TGTGCCAGCACCTTAATCTCCCCGCGGGGCTCTGGGGCCAACGTCCTGACTTTC
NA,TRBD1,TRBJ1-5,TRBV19,CASWDRAHQPQHF,TGTGCCAGTTGGGACAGGGCCCATCAGCCCCAGCATTTT
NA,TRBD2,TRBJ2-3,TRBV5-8,CASSLGTSGGTDTQYF,TGTGCCAGCAGCTTGGGGACTAGCGGGGGCACAGATACGCAGTATTTT
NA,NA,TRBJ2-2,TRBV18,CASSPPLDSTGELFF,TGTGCCAGCTCACCACCCCTCGATAGCACCGGGGAGCTGTTTTTT
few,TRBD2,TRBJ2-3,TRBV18,CASSPLAGVGTDTQYF,TGTGCCAGCTCACCTCTTGCGGGAGTTGGTACAGATACGCAGTATTTT
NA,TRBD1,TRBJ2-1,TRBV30,CAWSARGLWNEQFF,TGTGCCTGGAGTGCCAGGGGGCTGTGGAATGAGCAGTTCTTC
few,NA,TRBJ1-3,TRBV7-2,CASSTESGNTIYF,TGTGCCAGCAGCACAGAGTCTGGAAACACCATATATTTT
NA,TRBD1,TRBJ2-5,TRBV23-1,CASSQDRGCQETQYF,TGCGCCAGCAGTCAGGACAGGGGATGTCAAGAGACCCAGTACTTC
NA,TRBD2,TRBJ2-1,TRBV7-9,CASGWTSGYNEQFF,TGTGCCAGCGGTTGGACTAGCGGCTACAATGAGCAGTTCTTC
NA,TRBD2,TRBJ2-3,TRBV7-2,CASSFPSGSGRSTDTQYF,TGTGCCAGCAGCTTCCCCTCGGGTAGCGGGAGAAGCACAGATACGCAGTATTTT
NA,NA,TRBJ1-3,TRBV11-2,CASSLDQALGGNTIYF,TGTGCCAGCAGCTTAGATCAGGCCCTCGGCGGAAACACCATATATTTT
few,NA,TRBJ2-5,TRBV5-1,CASSFSSETQYF,TGCGCCAGCAGCTTCTCTTCGGAGACCCAGTACTTC
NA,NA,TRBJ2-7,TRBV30,CAWSGYSGYYEQYF,TGTGCCTGGAGTGGTTATAGCGGATACTACGAGCAGTACTTC
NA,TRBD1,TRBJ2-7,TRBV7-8,CASSLQTGLYEQYF,TGTGCCAGCAGCCTACAGACAGGGTTATACGAGCAGTACTTC
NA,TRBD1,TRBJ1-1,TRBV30,CAGYRGMNTEAFF,TGTGCCGGATACAGGGGTATGAACACTGAAGCTTTCTTT
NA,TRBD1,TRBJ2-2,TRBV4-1,CASRGTGGAGELFF,TGCGCCAGCAGGGGGACAGGGGGCGCCGGGGAGCTGTTTTTT
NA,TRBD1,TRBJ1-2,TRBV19,CASSVDRFRANYGYTF,TGTGCCAGTAGTGTGGACAGGTTTCGAGCTAACTATGGCTACACCTTC
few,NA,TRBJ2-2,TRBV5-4,CASSTVYTGELFF,TGTGCCAGCAGCACAGTGTACACCGGGGAGCTGTTTTTT
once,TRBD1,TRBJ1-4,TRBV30,CAWSVPTGGAYEKLFF,TGTGCCTGGAGTGTCCCTACAGGGGGCGCCTATGAAAAACTGTTTTTT
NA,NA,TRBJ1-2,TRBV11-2,CASSGAGDYGYTF,TGTGCCAGCAGCGGAGCGGGCGACTATGGCTACACCTTC
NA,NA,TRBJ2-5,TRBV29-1,CSVEPGETQYF,TGCAGCGTTGAACCCGGAGAGACCCAGTACTTC
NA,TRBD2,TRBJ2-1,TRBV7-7,CASAASGGIDEQFF,TGTGCCAGTGCGGCTAGCGGGGGGATAGATGAGCAGTTCTTC
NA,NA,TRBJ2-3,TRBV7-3,CASSLMRGGADTQYF,TGTGCCAGCAGCTTAATGCGGGGAGGTGCAGATACGCAGTATTTT
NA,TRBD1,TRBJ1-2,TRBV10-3,CAISEGQARGYTF,TGTGCCATCAGTGAGGGACAGGCCCGAGGCTACACCTTC
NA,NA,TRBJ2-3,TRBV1,CTSNCPGQFADTQYF,TGCACCAGCAACTGCCCCGGACAGTTTGCAGATACGCAGTATTTT